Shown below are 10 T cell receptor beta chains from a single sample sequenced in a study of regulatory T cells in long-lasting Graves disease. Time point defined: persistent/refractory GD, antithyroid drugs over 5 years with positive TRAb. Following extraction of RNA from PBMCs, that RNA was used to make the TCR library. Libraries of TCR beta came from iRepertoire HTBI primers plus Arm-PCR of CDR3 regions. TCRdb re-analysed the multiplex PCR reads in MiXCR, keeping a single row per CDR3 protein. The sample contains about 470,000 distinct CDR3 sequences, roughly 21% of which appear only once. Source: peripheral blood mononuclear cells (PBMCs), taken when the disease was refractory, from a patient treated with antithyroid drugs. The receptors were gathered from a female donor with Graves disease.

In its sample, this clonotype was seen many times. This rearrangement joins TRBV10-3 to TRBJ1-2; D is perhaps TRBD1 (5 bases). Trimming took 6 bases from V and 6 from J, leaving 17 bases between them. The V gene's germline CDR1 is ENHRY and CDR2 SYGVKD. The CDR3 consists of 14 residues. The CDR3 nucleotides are TGTGCCATCAGGGGGCAGGGCATTTTGGATGGCTACACCTTC. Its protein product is CAIRGQGILDGYTF.

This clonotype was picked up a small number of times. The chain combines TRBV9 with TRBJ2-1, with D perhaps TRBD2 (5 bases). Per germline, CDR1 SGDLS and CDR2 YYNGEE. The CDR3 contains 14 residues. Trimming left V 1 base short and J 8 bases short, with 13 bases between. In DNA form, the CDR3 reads TGTGCCAGCAGCGTAACTGGCGGGCGGCATGAGCAGTTCTTC. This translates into CASSVTGGRHEQFF.

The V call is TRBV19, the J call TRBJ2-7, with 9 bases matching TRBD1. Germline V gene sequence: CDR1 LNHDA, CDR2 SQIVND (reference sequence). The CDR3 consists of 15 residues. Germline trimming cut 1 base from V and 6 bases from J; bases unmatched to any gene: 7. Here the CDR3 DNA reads TGTGCCAGTAGTATAGTTCCACAGGGGGCTCGCGAGCAGTACTTC. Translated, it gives CASSIVPQGAREQYF.

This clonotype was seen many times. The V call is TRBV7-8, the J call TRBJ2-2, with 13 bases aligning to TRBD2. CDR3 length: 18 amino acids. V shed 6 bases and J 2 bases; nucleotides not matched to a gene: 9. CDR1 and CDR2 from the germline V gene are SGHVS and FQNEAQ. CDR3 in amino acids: CASSRLAGGRSNTGELFF. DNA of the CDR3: TGTGCCAGCAGTAGACTAGCGGGAGGAAGGAGTAACACCGGGGAGCTGTTTTTT.

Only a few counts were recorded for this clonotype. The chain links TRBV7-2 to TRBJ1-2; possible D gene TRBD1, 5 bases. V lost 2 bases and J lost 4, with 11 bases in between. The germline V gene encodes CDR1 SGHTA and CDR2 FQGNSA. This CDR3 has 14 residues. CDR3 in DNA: TGTGCCAGCAGCTTAACCAGGGTGGGCTATGGCTACACCTTC. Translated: CASSLTRVGYGYTF.

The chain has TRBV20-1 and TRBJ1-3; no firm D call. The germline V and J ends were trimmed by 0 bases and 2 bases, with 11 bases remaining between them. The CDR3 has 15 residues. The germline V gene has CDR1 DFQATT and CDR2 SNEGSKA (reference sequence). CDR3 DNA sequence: TGCAGTGCTAGAGATCGGGTTCGAGCTGGAAACACCATATATTTT. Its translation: CSARDRVRAGNTIYF.

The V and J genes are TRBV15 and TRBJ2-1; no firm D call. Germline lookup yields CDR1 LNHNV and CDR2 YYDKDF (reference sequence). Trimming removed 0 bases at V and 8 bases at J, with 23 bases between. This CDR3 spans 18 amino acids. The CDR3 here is CATSREDLMLQTVDEQFF. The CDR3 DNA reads TGTGCCACCAGCAGAGAAGATCTAATGTTACAGACGGTGGATGAGCAGTTCTTC. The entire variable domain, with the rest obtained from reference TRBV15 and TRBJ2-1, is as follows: DAMVIQNPRYQVTQFGKPVTLSCSQTLNHNVMYWYQQKSSQAPKLLFHYYDKDFNNEADTPDNFQSRRPNTSFCFLDIRSPGLGDTAMYLCATSREDLMLQTVDEQFFGPGTRLTVL.

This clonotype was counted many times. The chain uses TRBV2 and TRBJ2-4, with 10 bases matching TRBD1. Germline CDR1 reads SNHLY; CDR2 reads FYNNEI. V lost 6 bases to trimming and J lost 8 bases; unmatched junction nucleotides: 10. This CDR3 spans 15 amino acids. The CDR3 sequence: CASSAGTGESDIQYF. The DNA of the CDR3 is TGTGCCAGCAGCGCAGGGACAGGGGAATCGGACATTCAGTACTTC. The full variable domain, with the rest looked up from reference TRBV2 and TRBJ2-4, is EPEVTQTPSHQVTQMGQEVILRCVPISNHLYFYWYRQILGQKVEFLVSFYNNEISEKSEIFDDQFSVERPDGSNFTLKIRSTKLEDSAMYFCASSAGTGESDIQYFGAGTRLSVL.

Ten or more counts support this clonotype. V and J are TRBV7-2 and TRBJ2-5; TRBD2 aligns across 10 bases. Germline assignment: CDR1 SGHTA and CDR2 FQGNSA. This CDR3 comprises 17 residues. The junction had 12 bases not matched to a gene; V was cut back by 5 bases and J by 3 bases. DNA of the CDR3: TGTGCCAGCAGCCCGAGGACTAGCGGTAGAGGAGAAGAGACCCAGTACTTC. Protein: CASSPRTSGRGEETQYF.

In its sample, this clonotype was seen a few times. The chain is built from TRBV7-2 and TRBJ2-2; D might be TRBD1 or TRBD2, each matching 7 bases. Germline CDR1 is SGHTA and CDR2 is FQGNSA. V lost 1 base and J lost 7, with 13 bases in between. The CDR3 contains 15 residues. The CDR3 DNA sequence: TGTGCCAGCAGCTTAGGACCAGGGGGGGACGGGGAGCTGTTTTTT. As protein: CASSLGPGGDGELFF.